This T cell receptor beta chain emerged from a study of patients and donors after allogeneic stem cell transplantation. The CDR3 has 13 amino acids. V was cut by 5 bases and J by 2 bases, with 9 bases left in between. Germline V gene sequence: CDR1 SGHTA, CDR2 FQGNSA. TCRdb reprocessed the RT-PCR reads via MiXCR and lists one record per CDR3 protein. Of roughly 940,000 distinct CDR3 sequences listed, about a sixth are singletons. The origin of this receptor is a human donor who was either an allogeneic HSCT recipient or a stem cell or donor lymphocyte infusion donor (not recorded which). It is not recorded whose cells these are; they may come from a transplant donor. The sequenced sample was blood, either unsorted or a sorted T cell fraction (not recorded which). The chain joins TRBV7-2 to TRBJ1-2, with a possible D match to TRBD1 (5 bases). CDR3 loop: CASSKQVNYGYTF. The CDR3 DNA follows: TGTGCCAGCAGCAAACAGGTGAACTATGGCTACACCTTC. Supplemented by reference TRBV7-2 and TRBJ1-2, the full variable domain reads GAGVSQSPSNKVTEKGKDVELRCDPISGHTALYWYRQSLGQGLEFLIYFQGNSAPDKSGLPSDRFSAERTGGSVSTLTIQRTQQEDSAVYLCASSKQVNYGYTFGSGTRLTVV.